This T cell receptor beta chain stems from a study of cytomegalovirus exposure and HLA in healthy donors. For the study at large: Previous work identified 117 million unique TCR beta sequences from approximately 190 million T cells. General study results and limits: Several of the most significant clusters appeared, in a later analysis, to be linked to common viral pathogens.

The trim removed 3 bases at V and 1 base at J, leaving 1 base unmatched. The CDR3 runs 15 residues. CDR1 is MRHNA and CDR2 is SNTAGT in the germline V gene. About this clone itself: The antigen is undetermined.

The PCR ran on 60 Vbeta and 13 Jbeta primers. Methods used by the authors: Counted up in a later analysis, unique TCR beta chains came to 65 million to 100 million, with around 11 million shared. Libraries were prepared by immunoSEQ multiplex PCR; TCRdb keeps only in-frame clonotypes and omits some of them. V, J and clone size are those of that table, while D and trimming were read from the DNA. The sample comprises roughly 150,000 clones, approximately 81% of which are singletons, and approximately 2.5% rests with the top ten. This chain connects TRBV6-4 to TRBJ2-3, with TRBD2 matching 10 bases. Sequenced material: PBMCs. This sequence originates from a woman aged 18-35 years in good health and CMV-seronegative. The CDR3 loop is CASSETSGGTDTQYF. CDR3 coding DNA: TGTGCCAGCAGTGAAACTAGCGGGGGCACAGATACGCAGTATTTT.